Judged by frequency, the clone carrying this TCR beta chain is medium-sized. Its antigen is not identified. The CDR3 is 17 residues long. Germline V gene lookup returns CDR1 MNHEY and CDR2 SMNVEV (reference sequence). The sample comes from a study of T cell clusters in autoimmune cytopenias. Study conclusions and caveats: Physiological T cell clusters of healthy donors were apparently absent in primary autoimmune cytopenia patients.

Each sample's input was approximately 270 ng genomic DNA, 40,000 or so genome equivalents. Multiplex touch-down PCR amplified TRB using TRB-A and TRB-B pools in one tube. One entry per CDR3 protein, without DNA, is what TCRdb gives after re-calling the multiplex PCR reads. The table for this sample gives roughly 6,900 distinct CDR3 sequences. The same specimen was also included in a second study, on T cell repertoires in aging, cancer and after chemotherapy.

Sequencing used peripheral blood. This TCR was recovered from a human donor in good health. V is TRBV27 and J is TRBJ2-6. CDR3 protein: CASSLRDPARGANVLTF.